These T cell receptor beta chains were read from a single sample in a study of blood T cells in healthy people across ages. TCRdb reprocessed the 5' RACE reads via MiXCR and lists one record per CDR3 protein. This sample has about 1,500,000 distinct CDR3 sequences, with 25% to 30% found just once. The sample taken for sequencing was blood. Receptor source: a woman in her thirties in good health. Each CDR3 is given with its conserved first and last residue. The D gene is left open where the match is weak. Size is stated for part of the rows, as once, few or many counts, or as a class when the clone is expanded.

CDR3 DNA: TGTGCCAGCAGCTCAGCATTAGGACTAGCAGATTACGAGCAGTACTTC; CDR3 protein: CASSSALGLADYEQYF; clone size: few; J gene: TRBJ2-7; D gene: TRBD2; V gene: TRBV7-9
CDR3 DNA: TGTGCCAGCAGCCCCAGCGGGATCGGAGAGAGAGAGCAGTACTTC; CDR3 protein: CASSPSGIGEREQYF; clone size: many; J gene: TRBJ2-5; D gene: TRBD2; V gene: TRBV7-7
CDR3 DNA: TGTGCCAGCAGTCTCGGCAGGACTAGCAGGGTTGGTGAGACCCAGTACTTC; CDR3 protein: CASSLGRTSRVGETQYF; clone size: few; J gene: TRBJ2-5; D gene: TRBD2; V gene: TRBV28
CDR3 DNA: TGTGCCAGTAGTAGCTACGACCCGTCCGAGCAGTACTTC; CDR3 protein: CASSSYDPSEQYF; clone size: many; J gene: TRBJ2-7; D gene: .; V gene: TRBV19
CDR3 DNA: TGTGCCAGCAGGCAACAGGGGGCAGAGACCCAGTACTTC; CDR3 protein: CASRQQGAETQYF; clone size: .; J gene: TRBJ2-5; D gene: TRBD1; V gene: TRBV28
CDR3 DNA: TGTGCCAGCAGCCACCGGGGGCAGGGTGGAGAGACCCAGTACTTC; CDR3 protein: CASSHRGQGGETQYF; clone size: many; J gene: TRBJ2-5; D gene: .; V gene: TRBV28
CDR3 DNA: TGCACGGCAGAGGAAGATACGCAGTATTTT; CDR3 protein: CTAEEDTQYF; clone size: few; J gene: TRBJ2-3; D gene: .; V gene: TRBV29-1
CDR3 DNA: TGCGCCAGCAGCCAAGTTAGCGGCCAAGAGACCCAGTACTTC; CDR3 protein: CASSQVSGQETQYF; clone size: .; J gene: TRBJ2-5; D gene: .; V gene: TRBV4-1
CDR3 DNA: TGCGCCAGCAGCCAAGTCACCCTGGGGACAGATACGCAGTATTTT; CDR3 protein: CASSQVTLGTDTQYF; clone size: few; J gene: TRBJ2-3; D gene: .; V gene: TRBV4-1
CDR3 DNA: TGTGCCAGCAGCCCCGAGAGCTCCTACGAGCAGTACTTC; CDR3 protein: CASSPESSYEQYF; clone size: many; J gene: TRBJ2-7; D gene: .; V gene: TRBV3-1
CDR3 DNA: TGTGCCATCAGTGTAGGTTCGACCGAAGGGGAGGCCCAGTACTTC; CDR3 protein: CAISVGSTEGEAQYF; clone size: few; J gene: TRBJ2-7; D gene: .; V gene: TRBV10-3
CDR3 DNA: TGCGCCAGCAGCTTGGTGGTAGTCGGGGAGGGATACGAGCAGTACTTC; CDR3 protein: CASSLVVVGEGYEQYF; clone size: few; J gene: TRBJ2-7; D gene: TRBD2; V gene: TRBV5-1
CDR3 DNA: TGCAGCGTGGGACTAGCGGCACGGGATACGCAGTATTTT; CDR3 protein: CSVGLAARDTQYF; clone size: .; J gene: TRBJ2-3; D gene: TRBD2; V gene: TRBV29-1
CDR3 DNA: TGTGCCACCAGCAGAGATTGGGGTGAGCAGTTCTTC; CDR3 protein: CATSRDWGEQFF; clone size: many; J gene: TRBJ2-1; D gene: .; V gene: TRBV15
CDR3 DNA: TGTGCCAGCAGCCCCGGGACTCGCACGCGGAATGAGCAGTTCTTC; CDR3 protein: CASSPGTRTRNEQFF; clone size: .; J gene: TRBJ2-1; D gene: .; V gene: TRBV6-6
CDR3 DNA: TGTGCCGGCAGCTTACAGGGACTAGCAGATACGCAGTATTTT; CDR3 protein: CAGSLQGLADTQYF; clone size: .; J gene: TRBJ2-3; D gene: TRBD2; V gene: TRBV7-2
CDR3 DNA: TGCACCAGCAGCCAAGAGAACAGGTATCAGCCCCAGCATTTT; CDR3 protein: CTSSQENRYQPQHF; clone size: few; J gene: TRBJ1-5; D gene: .; V gene: TRBV1
CDR3 DNA: TGTGCCAGCACCCCGGACAGGGGGATAAACGAGCAGTACTTC; CDR3 protein: CASTPDRGINEQYF; clone size: few; J gene: TRBJ2-7; D gene: TRBD1; V gene: TRBV6-5
CDR3 DNA: TGTGCCAGCAGCCAAGTGAGGGGCAGGGGCTCCTACGAGCAGTACTTC; CDR3 protein: CASSQVRGRGSYEQYF; clone size: .; J gene: TRBJ2-7; D gene: .; V gene: TRBV14
CDR3 DNA: TGTGCCAGCAGCTTACGGGGGGCCGGGGAGCAGTACTTC; CDR3 protein: CASSLRGAGEQYF; clone size: .; J gene: TRBJ2-7; D gene: .; V gene: TRBV7-3
CDR3 DNA: TGTGCCAGCAGTTTGAGGGGGCTCGGGGCCAACGTCCTGACTTTC; CDR3 protein: CASSLRGLGANVLTF; clone size: many; J gene: TRBJ2-6; D gene: TRBD1; V gene: TRBV12-3/TRBV12-4
CDR3 DNA: TGCGCCAGCAGTGTTGGCAATGGGCAGTTCTTC; CDR3 protein: CASSVGNGQFF; clone size: .; J gene: TRBJ2-1; D gene: .; V gene: TRBV5-1
CDR3 DNA: TGTGCCAGCAGCTCCAGACCGAACACCGGGGAGCTGTTTTTT; CDR3 protein: CASSSRPNTGELFF; clone size: few; J gene: TRBJ2-2; D gene: .; V gene: TRBV6-5
CDR3 DNA: TGTGCCAGCAGCCTTCACGGGACGTCCCACGAGCAGTACTTC; CDR3 protein: CASSLHGTSHEQYF; clone size: .; J gene: TRBJ2-7; D gene: .; V gene: TRBV3-1
CDR3 DNA: TGTGCCAGCAGCCAAAGACAGGGGGGGTCCTACAATGAGCAGTACTTC; CDR3 protein: CASSQRQGGSYNEQYF; clone size: .; J gene: TRBJ2-7; D gene: TRBD1; V gene: TRBV12-3/TRBV12-4
CDR3 DNA: TGCGCCAGCAGCTCTATAACGGGACTCTACAATGAGCAGTTCTTC; CDR3 protein: CASSSITGLYNEQFF; clone size: many; J gene: TRBJ2-1; D gene: .; V gene: TRBV5-1
CDR3 DNA: TGCAGTGCCGTTTTGACCCGGGACGCAGGAGGCTACACCTTC; CDR3 protein: CSAVLTRDAGGYTF; clone size: few; J gene: TRBJ1-2; D gene: .; V gene: TRBV20-1
CDR3 DNA: TGTGCCCGCAGTGAAGGAACCCGGGTGGAGACCCAGTACTTC; CDR3 protein: CARSEGTRVETQYF; clone size: .; J gene: TRBJ2-5; D gene: .; V gene: TRBV2